Presented here are 24 T cell receptor beta chains from one specimen sequenced in a study of T cells after yellow fever vaccination. MiXCR, applied by TCRdb to the 5' RACE reads, yields one record per CDR3 protein. The sample shows 400,000 to 650,000 distinct CDR3 sequences, 20% to 25% of them seen only once. Sequenced here: PBMCs, sampled 21 days after the first yellow fever vaccination. Receptors originate from a young man who received the YFV17D yellow fever vaccine.

For this clonotype: One junction end disagrees with the germline gene, perhaps due to a read error. The chain is built from TRBV7-3 and TRBJ2-2; D unresolved. This CDR3 region has 14 residues. Looked up from germline, CDR1 is SGHTA and CDR2 is FQGTGA. CDR3 in amino acids: CASSPTTNTGELFF. CDR3 bases: TGTGCCAGCAGCCCAACGACGAATACCGGGGAGCTGTTTTTT.

The chain has TRBV7-2 and TRBJ1-1; the D gene is possibly TRBD1 (6 bases). The length of the CDR3 is 15 residues. CDR1 and CDR2 from the germline V gene are SGHTA and FQGNSA. Trimming took off 1 base at V and 2 bases at J, with 11 bases between the two ends. This CDR3 is CASSLGNRVNTEAFF. The CDR3 coding sequence is TGTGCCAGCAGCTTAGGGAACAGGGTTAACACTGAAGCTTTCTTT.

This clonotype was counted a few times. The rearrangement uses TRBV28 and TRBJ1-5, with TRBD1 matching over 7 bases. CDR1 is MDHEN and CDR2 is SYDVKM in the germline V gene. The CDR3 has 15 residues. The J segment lost 9 bases and the V segment lost 4 bases, leaving 12 bases of the junction unmatched. As DNA, the CDR3 is TGTGCCAGCAGTTCGGGGCTGGGACAGCCTCGGCCCCAGCATTTT. Encoded protein: CASSSGLGQPRPQHF.

This clonotype was observed a few times. CDR3 region: CASSVQGEDGYTF. CDR3 DNA: TGCGCCAGCAGCGTTCAGGGGGAGGATGGCTACACCTTC. The rearrangement uses TRBV4-3 and TRBJ1-2, with 7 nucleotides matching TRBD1. J was trimmed by 6 bases and V by 5 bases; bases with no gene match: 6. In germline, CDR1 is LGHNA, CDR2 YSLEER. The CDR3 extends over 13 amino acids.

This chain links TRBV6-2 or TRBV6-3 with TRBJ1-2; 9 bases are shared with TRBD1. In germline, CDR1 is MNHEY, CDR2 SVGEGT. The CDR3 spans 15 residues. Losses at the gene ends were 6 bases for V and 6 bases for J; bases not matched to a gene: 11. CDR3 protein: CASRRLLTGGNGYTF. In DNA form, the CDR3 reads TGTGCCAGCAGACGCCTCCTGACAGGGGGAAATGGCTACACCTTC.

This clonotype has just a few counts. The rearrangement joins TRBV5-1 to TRBJ2-2; D perhaps matches TRBD1 (6 bases). There are 15 residues in the CDR3. V was cut by 5 bases and J by 6 bases, with 17 bases left in between. The V gene's germline CDR1 is SGHRS and CDR2 YFSETQ. CDR3 sequence reads: CASRGTTSGPGELFF. The CDR3 region has the DNA TGCGCCAGCAGAGGGACAACATCCGGACCCGGGGAGCTGTTTTTT.

This chain connects TRBV20-1 to TRBJ1-6, with TRBD1 as a possible D gene (5 bases). The CDR3 spans 18 residues. V dropped 3 bases and J dropped 0 bases, with 18 bases sitting between them. Germline V gene data show CDR1 as DFQATT and CDR2 as SNEGSKA (reference sequence). CDR3 nucleotide sequence: TGCAGTGCTAGGATGTTGGGGCAGGCAACCTCCTATAATTCACCCCTCCACTTT. It is translated as CSARMLGQATSYNSPLHF.

This chain connects TRBV7-9 to TRBJ2-7; D ambiguous. Trimming removed 6 bases at V and 7 bases at J, with 16 bases between. The germline V gene encodes CDR1 SEHNR and CDR2 FQNEAQ (reference sequence). There are 13 residues in the CDR3. The CDR3 DNA reads as TGTGCCAGCAGTACCGGCAGCCGACTGGAGCAGTACGTC. This codes for CASSTGSRLEQYV.

This clonotype has only a few counts. This chain uses TRBV20-1 with TRBJ2-3, with TRBD2 matching over 9 bases. The length of the CDR3 is 14 residues. With 2 bases clipped from V and 2 bases from J, the junction kept 2 bases outside the gene matches. Germline CDR1 reads DFQATT; CDR2 reads SNEGSKA (reference sequence). The CDR3 protein is CSARRGLATDTQYF. The CDR3 DNA follows: TGCAGTGCTAGAAGGGGACTAGCCACAGATACGCAGTATTTT.

Only a few counts were recorded for this clonotype. DNA for the CDR3: TGTGCCAGCAGCCAAGGGGACGGAGCCAAAAACATTCAGTACTTC. This gives the protein CASSQGDGAKNIQYF. This sequence joins TRBV4-2 and TRBJ2-4; D may match TRBD1 or TRBD2 (5 bases each). Deletions cut 1 base from V and 0 bases from J, with 7 bases between. This CDR3 contains 15 residues. The germline V gene encodes CDR1 LGHNA and CDR2 YNFKEQ.

The chain recombines TRBV24-1 with TRBJ2-1; TRBD1 aligns across 11 bases. The CDR3 loop spans 15 amino acids. Germline V gene lookup returns CDR1 KGHDR and CDR2 SFDVKD. V trimming: 9 bases; J trimming: 8 bases; junction bases outside the gene matches: 11. The chain's CDR3 is CATAGQGARGDEQFF. CDR3 coding DNA: TGTGCCACCGCAGGACAGGGGGCTAGGGGAGATGAGCAGTTCTTC.

There are a few counts of this clonotype. This chain uses TRBV12-3 or TRBV12-4 with TRBJ2-2, with D maybe TRBD1 (6 bases). With 4 bases removed from V and 4 bases from J, the gap between germline ends came to 19 bases. The CDR3 extends over 17 amino acids. This chain's CDR3 is CASSYGVRTATTGELFF. The CDR3 DNA reads as TGTGCCAGCAGTTACGGAGTCCGGACAGCGACCACCGGGGAGCTGTTTTTT.

The rearrangement uses TRBV6-2 or TRBV6-3 and TRBJ1-2, with TRBD1 matching over 9 bases. V trimming: 2 bases; J trimming: 8 bases; junction bases outside the gene matches: 9. The length of the CDR3 is 15 residues. Germline loops: CDR1 MNHEY, CDR2 SVGEGT. CDR3 nucleotide sequence: TGTGCCAGCAGTTACGCTCGGGACAGGGCTAGCGGCTACACCTTC. Protein sequence: CASSYARDRASGYTF.

The gene calls are TRBV5-1 and TRBJ2-3, with D uncertain. Trimming cost V 1 base and J 4 bases, with 16 bases left between them. Germline lookup yields CDR1 SGHRS and CDR2 YFSETQ. The CDR3 runs to 16 residues. This CDR3 is CASSLYGGNAADTQYF. CDR3 nucleotides: TGCGCCAGCAGCTTGTACGGCGGTAACGCGGCAGATACGCAGTATTTT.

Only a few counts were recorded for this clonotype. The gene calls are TRBV10-3 and TRBJ2-3; D call uncertain. CDR1 is ENHRY and CDR2 is SYGVKD in the germline V gene. V was trimmed by 2 bases and J by 2 bases, leaving 11 bases between them. The CDR3 covers 15 residues. DNA of the CDR3: TGTGCCATCAGTGAGAGACGCGCCGACACAGATACGCAGTATTTT. Amino acid sequence: CAISERRADTDTQYF.

This clonotype was seen only a few times. The rearrangement uses TRBV12-5 and TRBJ1-1, with D uncertain. Germline CDR1 and CDR2: LGHNT and FRNRAP. V lost 4 bases, J lost 0 bases, and 6 bases lay in between. The CDR3 contains 13 residues. The CDR3 reads CASGYGMNTEAFF. The CDR3 DNA reads TGTGCTAGTGGTTACGGGATGAACACTGAAGCTTTCTTT.

This clonotype turned up a few times. This CDR3 reads CASSYFGTANSPLHF. CDR3 coding DNA: TGTGCCAGCAGTTACTTCGGGACCGCGAATTCACCCCTCCACTTT. The rearrangement uses TRBV6-2 or TRBV6-3 and TRBJ1-6, with D perhaps TRBD1 (5 bases). The CDR3 totals 15 residues. The V gene lost 1 base and the J gene lost 7 bases, with 11 bases spanning the gap. Germline loops: CDR1 MNHEY, CDR2 SVGEGT.

This clonotype was observed a handful of times. V usage is TRBV3-1 and J usage is TRBJ2-1, with D uncertain. Trimming removed 4 bases from V and 9 bases from J, with 10 bases in between. This CDR3 spans 12 amino acids. CDR1 LGHDT and CDR2 YNNKEL come from the germline V gene (reference sequence). The CDR3 region is CASSPPVGEQFF. CDR3 bases: TGTGCCAGCAGCCCCCCGGTTGGTGAGCAGTTCTTC.

This clonotype was counted a few times. The genes are TRBV20-1 and TRBJ1-2, with TRBD1 identical over 8 bases. V lost 6 bases, J lost 2 bases, and 11 bases stayed unmatched. This CDR3 spans 15 amino acids. Germline V gene sequence: CDR1 DFQATT, CDR2 SNEGSKA (reference sequence). DNA of the CDR3: TGCAGTGCCTGGGACAGGAGCCCACTCAACTATGGCTACACCTTC. It is translated as CSAWDRSPLNYGYTF.

In this sample, this clonotype turned up a few times. The chain links TRBV9 to TRBJ2-5; 10 nucleotides align to TRBD2. This CDR3 has 16 amino acids. V lost 4 bases, J lost 4 bases, and 10 bases stayed unmatched. Per germline, CDR1 SGDLS and CDR2 YYNGEE. CDR3 residues: CASSTPAGGPIETQYF. CDR3 nucleotide sequence: TGTGCCAGCAGCACCCCAGCGGGGGGGCCAATAGAGACCCAGTACTTC.

This clonotype was seen only a few times. The chain links TRBV5-1 to TRBJ2-1; D gene ambiguous. Germline-derived CDR1 and CDR2 are SGHRS and YFSETQ. Trimming stripped 0 bases from V and 6 bases from J, with 10 bases between. The CDR3 extends over 14 amino acids. The CDR3 coding sequence is TGCGCCAGCAGCTTGGTAGGTCAGTTCAATGAGCAGTTCTTC. Translated: CASSLVGQFNEQFF.

This clonotype occurred many times. V usage is TRBV7-2 and J usage is TRBJ2-1, with D tentatively TRBD1 or TRBD2 (5 bases each). Germline CDR1 is SGHTA and CDR2 is FQGNSA. The CDR3 consists of 13 residues. V was cut by 5 bases and J by 10 bases, with 15 bases left in between. The CDR3 region has the DNA TGTGCCAGCAGCCAAGCCCCCGGGACGGAGCAGTTCTTC. Protein product: CASSQAPGTEQFF. The entire variable domain, with the rest obtained from reference TRBV7-2 and TRBJ2-1, is as follows: GAGVSQSPSNKVTEKGKDVELRCDPISGHTALYWYRQSLGQGLEFLIYFQGNSAPDKSGLPSDRFSAERTGGSVSTLTIQRTQQEDSAVYLCASSQAPGTEQFFGPGTRLTVL.

The chain combines TRBV6-2 or TRBV6-3 with TRBJ1-1, with 8 bases that match TRBD1. The V and J ends lost 6 bases and 4 bases, in that order; junction bases with no gene match: 4. The CDR3 runs 13 residues. Germline V gene data show CDR1 as MNHEY and CDR2 as SVGEGT. DNA of the CDR3: TGTGCCAGCAGCCGACAGGGGCTCACTGAAGCTTTCTTT. Translating gives CASSRQGLTEAFF.

This clonotype was detected a few times. The CDR3 region is CASRLQDFGYTF. CDR3 nucleotide sequence: TGCGCCAGCAGACTCCAGGACTTCGGCTACACCTTC. V is TRBV5-1 and J is TRBJ1-2; D gene uncertain. The ends were cut back, 5 bases at V and 8 bases at J, with 13 bases in the middle. The CDR3 covers 12 residues. Germline V gives CDR1 SGHRS, CDR2 YFSETQ.